The clone carrying this TCR beta chain was detected many times. Time point: newly diagnosed GD, antithyroid drugs for less than 3 months. The TCR library used RNA extracted from PBMCs. This sample was taken from a study of regulatory T cells in long-lasting Graves disease. Assembly of TCR beta libraries relied on iRepertoire HTBI primers together with Arm-PCR of CDR3 regions. TCRdb reprocessed the multiplex PCR reads with MiXCR, giving one entry per CDR3 protein. The sample lists about 420,000 distinct CDR3 sequences, about a sixth seen once, with about 23% in the top ten. These records were also assigned to another study, of T cells in Graves' hyperthyroidism and ophthalmopathy.

The receptor was derived from a woman between 18 and 29 years old with Graves disease. This material consisted of peripheral blood mononuclear cells (PBMCs), taken at new diagnosis, from a patient treated with antithyroid drugs.

The CDR3 bases are TGTGCCAGCAGCACCTCCGGGACTAGCGGTGGTCCATTGGATACGCAGTATTTT. Translating it yields CASSTSGTSGGPLDTQYF. The rearrangement links TRBV5-6 to TRBJ2-3; the match to TRBD2 covers 11 bases. The V gene's germline CDR1 is SGHDT and CDR2 YYEEEE. V lost 4 bases and J lost 6; bases outside the gene matches: 16. The CDR3 has 18 amino acids.